Listed below are T cell receptor beta chains from one sample, sequenced in a study of blood T cells in healthy people across ages. Using its own MiXCR run on the 5' RACE reads, TCRdb lists one record per CDR3 protein. Counted here are approximately 600,000 distinct CDR3 sequences, about 53% occurring once; the ten biggest clones make up over 35%. Material: blood. These receptors were obtained from a man aged 60-69 years in good health. Each CDR3 is given with its conserved first and last residue. A D gene is named only where the DNA matches it firmly. Some rows mark clone size as missing; the rest say once, few, many or name a class of expanded clone.

TGCAGTGCTAGTAGTTCGCAGCCATCGGAGACCCAGTACTTC | CSASSSQPSETQYF | TRBJ2-5 | TRBV20-1 | . | .
TGTGCCAGCAGTTCCGACAGGGGTCCGGTGAACACTGAAGCTTTCTTT | CASSSDRGPVNTEAFF | TRBJ1-1 | TRBV6-5 | . | TRBD1
TGTGCCAGCAGCCATCTAGCGGGCACAGATACGCAGTATTTT | CASSHLAGTDTQYF | TRBJ2-3 | TRBV3-1 | . | TRBD2
TGTGCCACCGACCGAGATGGAGGGGAGACCCAGTACTTC | CATDRDGGETQYF | TRBJ2-5 | TRBV25-1 | . | .
TGCAGTGCTAGGCAGCGACTGACGTACCAAGAGACCCAGTACTTC | CSARQRLTYQETQYF | TRBJ2-5 | TRBV20-1 | . | .
TGCGCCAGCAGCCAAGACAGGACCCCCCCACTGGAGACCCAGTACTTC | CASSQDRTPPLETQYF | TRBJ2-5 | TRBV4-1 | . | .
TGCAGTGCAAGAAGGGACAGGGGAGGGGAGCAGTTCTTC | CSARRDRGGEQFF | TRBJ2-1 | TRBV20-1 | . | TRBD1
TGCAGTGCTAGAGATTCCAGGTCCTACGAGCAGTACTTC | CSARDSRSYEQYF | TRBJ2-7 | TRBV20-1 | many | .
TGTGCCAGCAGCCAAGCGGCAGGGCTACCCCTCCACTTT | CASSQAAGLPLHF | TRBJ1-6 | TRBV3-1 | . | .
TGCAGTGCTAGAGATAGCAGGGACTCCTTTGAGAATGAGCAGTTCTTC | CSARDSRDSFENEQFF | TRBJ2-1 | TRBV20-1 | few | .
TGTGCCATCAGTGAGGGGACAGGGGAGCTTTCCGAGCAGTACTTC | CAISEGTGELSEQYF | TRBJ2-7 | TRBV10-3 | . | TRBD1
TGTGCCAGCAGCCGGCGGGGAATTCGGCAGCCCCAGCATTTT | CASSRRGIRQPQHF | TRBJ1-5 | TRBV12-3/TRBV12-4 | . | .
TGCGCCAGCAGCTTGGATGGGGACAGGAGAACGAAAGAGACCCAGTACTTC | CASSLDGDRRTKETQYF | TRBJ2-5 | TRBV5-1 | . | TRBD1
TGCAGTGCAAGAGGCCGGGACGGAGAGACCCAGTACTTC | CSARGRDGETQYF | TRBJ2-5 | TRBV20-1 | few | .
TGCGCCAGCAGCCCGGGACAGGCGACACAAGAGACCCAGTACTTC | CASSPGQATQETQYF | TRBJ2-5 | TRBV5-1 | . | TRBD1
TGTGCCAGCAGCCAAATACAGGGGAGCACAGATACGCAGTATTTT | CASSQIQGSTDTQYF | TRBJ2-3 | TRBV27 | . | TRBD1
TGCAGTGCTAAGACAGGGGAGGGTGAAAAACTGTTTTTT | CSAKTGEGEKLFF | TRBJ1-4 | TRBV20-1 | . | TRBD1
TGCGCCAGCAGCCAACCCTTGCGGGGGCTCAGGGATACGCAGTATTTT | CASSQPLRGLRDTQYF | TRBJ2-3 | TRBV4-1 | . | .
TGCGCCAGCAGCTTGGCCGGAACTTCTAATGAAAAACTGTTTTTT | CASSLAGTSNEKLFF | TRBJ1-4 | TRBV5-1 | . | .
TGTGCCAGCAGCCAACGCAGGGCTGACGCCGGGGAGCTGTTTTTT | CASSQRRADAGELFF | TRBJ2-2 | TRBV3-1 | . | .
TGCGCCAGCAAGGAGGTCCAGGGGGTAACAGAGACCCAGTACTTC | CASKEVQGVTETQYF | TRBJ2-5 | TRBV5-1 | . | TRBD1
TGCGCCAGCAGCCACGGACAGGGTGTTATTTCACCCCTCCACTTT | CASSHGQGVISPLHF | TRBJ1-6 | TRBV4-1 | few | TRBD1
TGTGCCATCAACGCGGGGGACCAAGAGACCCAGTACTTC | CAINAGDQETQYF | TRBJ2-5 | TRBV10-3 | few | TRBD2
TGTGCCAGCAGCCAAGTGGGAGGAAATTCACCCCTCCACTTT | CASSQVGGNSPLHF | TRBJ1-6 | TRBV12-3/TRBV12-4 | many | .
TGTGCCAGCAGTACCCCCGGGAGGGGAGAATATGGCTACACCTTC | CASSTPGRGEYGYTF | TRBJ1-2 | TRBV6-6 | . | .
TGTGCCAGCAGTCCGGGACAGGGCTTGGAGCAAGAGACCCAGTACTTC | CASSPGQGLEQETQYF | TRBJ2-5 | TRBV25-1 | . | TRBD1
TGTGCCAGCAGTGAACTGGCAGGGGGGCCCGGGGAGCTGTTTTTT | CASSELAGGPGELFF | TRBJ2-2 | TRBV2 | . | .
TGCAGCGTTGTTGGAGGGGGAGAGACCCAGTACTTC | CSVVGGGETQYF | TRBJ2-5 | TRBV29-1 | many | .
TGTGCCAGCAGCCTCCGAGACAGGGGGAGAGAGCAGTACTTC | CASSLRDRGREQYF | TRBJ2-7 | TRBV5-5 | . | TRBD1
TGTGCCAGCAGCCACGACAGGGGTCCGCCAGATACGCAGTATTTT | CASSHDRGPPDTQYF | TRBJ2-3 | TRBV3-1 | . | TRBD1
TGTGCCAGCAGTGGCAAGCAGGGGGACTATGGCTACACCTTC | CASSGKQGDYGYTF | TRBJ1-2 | TRBV6-2/TRBV6-3 | few | TRBD1
TGTGCCAGCAGTCAAAACAGGGCGCCTGGGGCCAACGTCCTGACTTTC | CASSQNRAPGANVLTF | TRBJ2-6 | TRBV27 | few | .
TGTGCCAGCAGTGAAGAGCACAGCAATCAGCCCCAGCATTTT | CASSEEHSNQPQHF | TRBJ1-5 | TRBV6-1 | . | .
TGCGCCAGCAAACCGACCTCCACAGATACGCAGTATTTT | CASKPTSTDTQYF | TRBJ2-3 | TRBV10-2 | few | .
TGCGCCAGCAGCCAAGCCAGGGGTTCTAACTATGGCTACACCTTC | CASSQARGSNYGYTF | TRBJ1-2 | TRBV4-1 | . | .